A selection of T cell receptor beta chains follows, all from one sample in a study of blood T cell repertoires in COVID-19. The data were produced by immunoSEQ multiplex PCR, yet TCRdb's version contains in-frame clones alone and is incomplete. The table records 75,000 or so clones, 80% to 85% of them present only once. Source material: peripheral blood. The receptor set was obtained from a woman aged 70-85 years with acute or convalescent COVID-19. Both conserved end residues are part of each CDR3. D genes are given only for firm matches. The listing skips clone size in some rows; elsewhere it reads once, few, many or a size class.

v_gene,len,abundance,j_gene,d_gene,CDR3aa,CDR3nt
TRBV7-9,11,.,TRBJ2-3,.,CASGSTDTQYF,TGTGCCTCGGGGAGCACAGATACGCAGTATTTT
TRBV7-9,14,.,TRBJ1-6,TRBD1,CASSVGGAGSPLHF,TGTGCCAGCAGCGTAGGGGGCGCGGGATCACCCCTCCACTTT
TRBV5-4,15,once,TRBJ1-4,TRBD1,CASSPQSGGNEKLFF,TGTGCCAGCAGCCCCCAATCAGGGGGGAATGAAAAACTGTTTTTT
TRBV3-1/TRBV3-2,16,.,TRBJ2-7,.,CASSPRPDSSSYEQYF,TGTGCCAGCAGCCCCCGTCCCGACTCCTCTAGCTACGAGCAGTACTTC
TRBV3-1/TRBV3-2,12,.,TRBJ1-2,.,CASSSGVYGYTF,TGTGCCAGCAGCTCCGGGGTTTACGGCTACACCTTC
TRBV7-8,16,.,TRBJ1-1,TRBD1,CASSHGAGGLGTEAFF,TGTGCCAGCAGCCACGGCGCAGGGGGCTTGGGCACTGAAGCTTTCTTT
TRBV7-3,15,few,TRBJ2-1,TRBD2,CASSPSGRADNEQFF,TGTGCCAGCAGCCCCAGCGGGAGGGCCGACAATGAGCAGTTCTTC
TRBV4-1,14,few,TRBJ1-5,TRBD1,CASSMDRGSQPQHF,TGCGCCAGCAGCATGGACAGGGGGTCTCAGCCCCAGCATTTT
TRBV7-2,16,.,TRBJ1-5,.,CASSLASDTGNQPQHF,TGTGCCAGCAGCTTAGCTTCCGACACAGGGAATCAGCCCCAGCATTTT
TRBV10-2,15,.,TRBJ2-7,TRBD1,CASRETGWDNYEQYF,TGCGCCAGCAGGGAGACAGGGTGGGACAACTACGAGCAGTACTTC
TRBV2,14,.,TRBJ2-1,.,CASRGGGPYNEQFF,TGTGCCAGCAGAGGGGGGGGCCCCTACAATGAGCAGTTCTTC
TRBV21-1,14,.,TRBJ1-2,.,CASSKQGDRYGYTF,TGTGCCAGCAGCAAACAGGGGGATAGGTATGGCTACACCTTC
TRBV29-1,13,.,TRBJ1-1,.,CSARESEGTEAFF,TGCAGCGCCCGCGAATCTGAGGGCACTGAAGCTTTCTTT
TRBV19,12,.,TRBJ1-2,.,CASRTTIGGYTF,TGTGCCAGTAGGACCACGATCGGGGGCTACACCTTC
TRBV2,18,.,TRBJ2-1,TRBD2,CASSALRVSGRARNEQFF,TGTGCCAGCAGTGCTCTTCGGGTGAGCGGGAGGGCTCGGAATGAGCAGTTCTTC
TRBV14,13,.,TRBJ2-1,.,CASSQGWTIEQFF,TGTGCCAGCAGCCAAGGGTGGACTATTGAGCAGTTCTTC
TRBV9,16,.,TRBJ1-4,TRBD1,CASSGSYRGLNEKLFF,TGTGCCAGCAGCGGAAGTTACAGGGGGTTAAATGAAAAACTGTTTTTT
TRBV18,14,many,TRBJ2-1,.,CASSPTGRANEQFF,TGTGCCAGCTCACCCACAGGGCGGGCCAATGAGCAGTTCTTC
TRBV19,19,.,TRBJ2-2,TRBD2,CASSIGLAGGPRRTGELFF,TGTGCCAGTAGTATCGGACTAGCGGGAGGGCCAAGGAGAACCGGGGAGCTGTTTTTT
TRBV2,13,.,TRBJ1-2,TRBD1,CACRTGRHYGYTF,TGTGCCTGTAGGACAGGGAGACACTATGGCTACACCTTC
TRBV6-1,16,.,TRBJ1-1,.,CASSEARQGWDTEAFF,TGTGCCAGCAGTGAAGCGCGTCAGGGGTGGGACACTGAAGCTTTCTTT